These 18 T cell receptor beta chains were sequenced from one sample in a study of breast tumors, draining lymph nodes, adjacent tissues. Samples came from axillary lymph nodes draining the breast cancer. TCRdb recomputed calls from the multiplex PCR reads with MiXCR, one row per CDR3 protein. The sample includes some 150,000 distinct CDR3 sequences, 33% seen only once; the top ten take less than 4%. The sample taken for sequencing was axillary lymph node tissue. The receptors originated from a female donor with breast cancer. Some clones in this sample may be carry-over from other donors' samples.

The J gene is TRBJ1-1, the V gene TRBV7-9; weak D call: TRBD1 (5 bases). The CDR3 is 14 amino acids. Deletions cut 5 bases from V and 6 bases from J, with 16 bases between. The germline V gene encodes CDR1 SEHNR and CDR2 FQNEAQ (reference sequence). The CDR3 DNA follows: TGTGCCAGCAGCCCGAGATCCGGGGCCCCTGAAGCTTTCTTT. Translated: CASSPRSGAPEAFF.

J is TRBJ1-6 and V is TRBV7-9, with 8 bases lining up with TRBD1. Per the germline V gene, CDR1 is SEHNR and CDR2 is FQNEAQ (reference sequence). CDR3 size: 14 residues. V trimming: 5 bases; J trimming: 7 bases; junction bases outside the gene matches: 4. The CDR3 nucleotides read TGTGCCAGCAGCAGCAGACAGGGGAATTCACCCCTCCACTTT. It translates to CASSSRQGNSPLHF.

The chain employs TRBV7-9 and TRBJ2-7, with D unresolved. The germline gives CDR1 SEHNR, CDR2 FQNEAQ (reference sequence). The V end lost 6 bases, the J end lost 3 bases, and 6 bases lay between the germline ends. The CDR3 length is 11 residues. The CDR3 sequence: CASRIFYEQYF. The DNA of the CDR3 is TGTGCCAGCAGAATCTTCTACGAGCAGTACTTC.

This clonotype was recorded many times. V and J are TRBV25-1 and TRBJ1-2, with TRBD1 matching 10 bases. Germline-derived CDR1 and CDR2 are MGHDK and SYGVNS. There are 15 residues in the CDR3. The trim removed 5 bases at V and 4 bases at J, leaving 7 bases unmatched. CDR3 amino acids: CASSSGTGVFYGYTF. The CDR3 region has the DNA TGTGCCAGCAGTTCCGGGACAGGGGTCTTCTATGGCTACACCTTC.

The table lists this clonotype with a few counts. This could be a read error, since a much larger clone is one nucleotide away. The V gene is TRBV9, the J gene TRBJ2-1; D remains ambiguous. Germline V lookup: CDR1 SGDLS, CDR2 YYNGEE. CDR3 length: 15 amino acids. The CDR3 region has the DNA TGTGCCAGCAGCGTAGCCGAGGATCCCTACAATGAGCCGTTCTTC. It codes for CASSVAEDPYNEPFF.

The chain links TRBV6-6 to TRBJ1-4; TRBD1 might be the D (5 bases). Germline V gives CDR1 MNHNY, CDR2 SVGAGI (reference sequence). Between the trimmed V and J ends, which lost 2 bases and 7 bases, there was a span of 11 bases. The CDR3 is 14 amino acids. This CDR3 is CASSYRSGGEKLFF. CDR3 nucleotide sequence: TGTGCCAGCAGTTACAGGTCGGGGGGTGAAAAACTGTTTTTT.

This clonotype has a count of ten or more. The rearrangement joins TRBV13 to TRBJ2-7; unclear D gene. The CDR3 sequence is 12 residues long. Trimming pared 5 bases from V and 6 bases from J, leaving 11 bases between. The germline gives CDR1 PRHDT, CDR2 FYEKMQ (reference sequence). The CDR3 coding sequence is TGTGCCAGCAGCCATCAACCGTCCGAGCAGTACTTC. The encoded protein is CASSHQPSEQYF. The full variable domain, in which reference TRBV13 and TRBJ2-7 provide the parts outside the CDR3, is AAGVIQSPRHLIKEKRETATLKCYPIPRHDTVYWYQQGPGQDPQFLISFYEKMQSDKGSIPDRFSAQQFSDYHSELNMSSLELGDSALYFCASSHQPSEQYFGPGTRLTVT.

In this sample, this clonotype turned up many times. J is TRBJ1-6 and V is TRBV14; D call uncertain. CDR3 size: 13 residues. Trimming left V 5 bases short and J 7 bases short, with 9 bases between. CDR1 and CDR2 from the germline V gene are SGHDN and FVKESK. In DNA form, the CDR3 reads TGTGCCAGCAGCGTATCCAGGAATTCACCCCTCCACTTT. This sequence encodes CASSVSRNSPLHF.

This clonotype was found many times. The gene calls are TRBV19 and TRBJ1-2; 7 nucleotides agree with TRBD1. This CDR3 has 17 amino acids. Trimming took 2 bases from V and 6 from J; bases not matched to a gene: 15. Germline V gene lookup returns CDR1 LNHDA and CDR2 SQIVND (reference sequence). CDR3 nucleotide sequence: TGTGCCAGTAGTATACGGTACCGGACAGGAGGTATGGATGGCTACACCTTC. This gives the protein CASSIRYRTGGMDGYTF.

The CDR3 sequence: CASSSPATYSTF. Written as DNA, the CDR3 is TGTGCCAGCAGTTCCCCCGCGACGTACTCTACCTTC. The V call is TRBV28, the J call TRBJ1-2, with D uncertain. Germline V lookup: CDR1 MDHEN, CDR2 SYDVKM. The CDR3 is made up of 12 amino acids. Trimming cost V 4 bases and J 14 bases, with 17 bases left between them.

There are many counts of this clonotype. J is TRBJ2-7 and V is TRBV15, with D perhaps TRBD1 or TRBD2 (6 bases each). Germline V lookup: CDR1 LNHNV, CDR2 YYDKDF (reference sequence). Trimming removed 0 bases at V and 4 bases at J, with 22 bases between. The CDR3 has 18 residues. The CDR3 sequence is CATSRDRLTGSLAYEQYF. CDR3 coding DNA: TGTGCCACCAGCAGAGATCGGCTCACAGGGTCACTAGCTTACGAGCAGTACTTC.

Only a few counts were recorded for this clonotype. This sequence may be a read error, since a much larger clone differs from it by one base. The CDR3 end shows no conserved phenylalanine or tryptophan, and so a read error is likely. The chain links TRBV9 to TRBJ1-2; D unresolved. V was shortened by 4 bases and J by 5 bases, with 12 bases between the two germline ends. This CDR3 spans 13 amino acids. Germline V lookup: CDR1 SGDLS, CDR2 YYNGEE. The CDR3 loop is CASSPQFQYGYTS. In nucleotides, the CDR3 is TGTGCCAGCAGCCCCCAATTTCAGTATGGCTACACCTCC.

The V and J genes are TRBV15 and TRBJ1-3; tentative D call: TRBD1 (6 bases). V was shortened by 5 bases and J by 4 bases, with 18 bases between the two germline ends. Germline loops: CDR1 LNHNV, CDR2 YYDKDF (reference sequence). This CDR3 is built from 16 residues. Here the CDR3 DNA reads TGTGCCACCAGCTGGGGGCAGGCCCGCGAAGGAAACACCATATATTTT. Its protein is CATSWGQAREGNTIYF.

This clonotype was found many times. J is TRBJ1-5 and V is TRBV2; D might be TRBD1 (5 bases). Germline CDR1 is SNHLY and CDR2 is FYNNEI. Trimming shortened V by 9 bases and J by 0 bases, and 9 bases separated the two germline ends. The CDR3 totals 13 residues. CDR3 DNA sequence: TGTGCCAGTCAGGGTGATAGCAATCAGCCCCAGCATTTT. Its protein is CASQGDSNQPQHF.

This clonotype was counted at least ten times. The V gene is TRBV29-1, the J gene TRBJ2-1; perhaps TRBD1 as D (5 bases). Germline-derived CDR1 and CDR2 are SQVTM and ANQGSEA. V was cut by 4 bases and J by 3 bases, with 16 bases left in between. This CDR3 has 15 residues. This CDR3 reads CSVVQAFTFYNEQFF. CDR3 DNA sequence: TGCAGCGTTGTACAGGCGTTCACTTTCTACAATGAGCAGTTCTTC.

This clonotype was seen once. A read error is likely, as this CDR3 ends without the conserved phenylalanine or tryptophan. It is unclear where the CDR3 begins or ends on the DNA, so no DNA is shown, and the CDR3 is as TCRdb lists it. The chain is built from TRBV19 and TRBJ2-6; the listed D gene, TRBD2, was not tested against the DNA. With termini counted, the CDR3 has 10 amino acids. Germline CDR1 and CDR2: LNHDA and SQIVND (reference sequence). The CDR3 spells CASSIDRSGG.

There are many counts of this clonotype. The chain couples TRBV19 to TRBJ1-5, with 10 bases matching TRBD1. CDR3 length equals 15 residues. V lost 7 bases to trimming and J lost 5 bases; unmatched junction nucleotides: 8. Germline-derived CDR1 and CDR2 are LNHDA and SQIVND (reference sequence). CDR3 coding DNA: TGTGCCAGTACCAGGGACAGGGGTAGGGATCAGCCCCAGCATTTT. This sequence encodes CASTRDRGRDQPQHF.

V is TRBV28 and J is TRBJ1-2; weak D call: TRBD1 (5 bases). This CDR3 contains 15 residues. V lost 5 bases to trimming and J lost 8 bases, with 21 bases between them. Germline V gene data show CDR1 as MDHEN and CDR2 as SYDVKM. For the CDR3, the DNA is TGTGCCAGCAGTCCACCCGGTTGGGGGGTGGGCGGCTACACCTTC. This sequence encodes CASSPPGWGVGGYTF.